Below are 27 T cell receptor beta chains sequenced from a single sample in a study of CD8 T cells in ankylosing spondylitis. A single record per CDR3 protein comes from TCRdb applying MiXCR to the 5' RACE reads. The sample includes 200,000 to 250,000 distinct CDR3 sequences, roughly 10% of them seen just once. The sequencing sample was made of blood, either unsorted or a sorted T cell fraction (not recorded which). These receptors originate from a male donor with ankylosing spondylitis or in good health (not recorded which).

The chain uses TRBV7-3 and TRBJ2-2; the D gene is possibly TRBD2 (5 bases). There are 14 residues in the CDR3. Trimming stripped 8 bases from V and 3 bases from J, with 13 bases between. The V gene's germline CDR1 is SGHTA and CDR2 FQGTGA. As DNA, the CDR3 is TGTGCCAGCCGAGGCGGGTGGGACACCGGGGAGCTGTTTTTT. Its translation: CASRGGWDTGELFF.

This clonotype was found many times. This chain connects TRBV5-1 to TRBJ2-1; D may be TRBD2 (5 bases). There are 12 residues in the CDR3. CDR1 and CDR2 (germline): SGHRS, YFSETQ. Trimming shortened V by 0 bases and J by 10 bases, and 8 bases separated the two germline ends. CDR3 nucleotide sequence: TGCGCCAGCAGCTTGGCAACGGGGGAGCAGTTCTTC. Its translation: CASSLATGEQFF.

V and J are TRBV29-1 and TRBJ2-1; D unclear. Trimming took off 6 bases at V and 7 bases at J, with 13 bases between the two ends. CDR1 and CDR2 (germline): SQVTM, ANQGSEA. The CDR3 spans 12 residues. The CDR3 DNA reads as TGCAGCGTCCAGATTGCGGAAAATGAGCAGTTCTTC. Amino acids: CSVQIAENEQFF.

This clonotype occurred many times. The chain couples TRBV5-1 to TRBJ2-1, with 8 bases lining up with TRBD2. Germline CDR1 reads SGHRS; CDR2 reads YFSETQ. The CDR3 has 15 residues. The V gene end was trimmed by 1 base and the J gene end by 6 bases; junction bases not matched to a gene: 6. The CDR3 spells CASSLSAGVLNEQFF. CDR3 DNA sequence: TGCGCCAGCAGCTTGTCAGCGGGGGTACTCAATGAGCAGTTCTTC.

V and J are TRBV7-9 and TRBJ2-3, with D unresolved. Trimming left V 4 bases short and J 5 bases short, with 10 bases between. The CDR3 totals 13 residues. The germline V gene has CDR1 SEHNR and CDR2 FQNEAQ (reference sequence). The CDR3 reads CASSSTTLDTQYF. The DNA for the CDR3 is TGTGCCAGCAGCTCCACTACGTTAGATACGCAGTATTTT.

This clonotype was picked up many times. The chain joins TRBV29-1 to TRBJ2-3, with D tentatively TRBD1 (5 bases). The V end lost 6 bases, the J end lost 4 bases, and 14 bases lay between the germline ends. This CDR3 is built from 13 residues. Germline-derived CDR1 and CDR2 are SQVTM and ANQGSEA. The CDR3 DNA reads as TGCAGCGTGGCAGGCAAGGGGTCAGATACGCAGTATTTT. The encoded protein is CSVAGKGSDTQYF.

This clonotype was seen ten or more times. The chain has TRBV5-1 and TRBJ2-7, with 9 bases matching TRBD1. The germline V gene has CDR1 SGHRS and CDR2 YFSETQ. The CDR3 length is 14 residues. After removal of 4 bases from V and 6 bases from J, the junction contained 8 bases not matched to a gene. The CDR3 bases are TGCGCCAGCAGCGGCGGGACAGGGATAAGCGAGCAGTACTTC. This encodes CASSGGTGISEQYF.

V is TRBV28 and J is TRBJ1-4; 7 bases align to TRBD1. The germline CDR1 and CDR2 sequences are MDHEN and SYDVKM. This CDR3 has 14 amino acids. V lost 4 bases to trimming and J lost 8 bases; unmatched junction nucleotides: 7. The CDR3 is CASSSQGFREKLFF. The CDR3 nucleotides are TGTGCCAGCAGTTCACAGGGGTTCCGCGAAAAACTGTTTTTT.

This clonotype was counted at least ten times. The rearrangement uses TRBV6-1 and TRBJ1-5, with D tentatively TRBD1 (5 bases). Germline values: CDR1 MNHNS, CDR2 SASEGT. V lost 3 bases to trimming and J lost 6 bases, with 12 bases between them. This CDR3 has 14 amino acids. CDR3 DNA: TGTGCCAGCAGTGAGGGGGAGGGCTCTCAGCCCCAGCATTTT. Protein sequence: CASSEGEGSQPQHF.

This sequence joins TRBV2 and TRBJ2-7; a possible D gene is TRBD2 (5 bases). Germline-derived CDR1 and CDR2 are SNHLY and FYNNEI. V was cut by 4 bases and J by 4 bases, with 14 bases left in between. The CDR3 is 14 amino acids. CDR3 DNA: TGTGCCAGCAGTGCCCGGTCTAGCTCGTACGAGCAGTACTTC. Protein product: CASSARSSSYEQYF.

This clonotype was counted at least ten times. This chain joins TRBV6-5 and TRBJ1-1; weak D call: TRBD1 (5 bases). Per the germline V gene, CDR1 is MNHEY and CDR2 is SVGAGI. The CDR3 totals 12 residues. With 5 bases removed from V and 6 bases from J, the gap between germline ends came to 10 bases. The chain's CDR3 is CASSRDPSEAFF. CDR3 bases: TGTGCCAGCAGTAGGGACCCGTCTGAAGCTTTCTTT.

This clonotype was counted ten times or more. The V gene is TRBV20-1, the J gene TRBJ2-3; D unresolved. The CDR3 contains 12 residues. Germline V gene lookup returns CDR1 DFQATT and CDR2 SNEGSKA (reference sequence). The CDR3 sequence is CTPSGRADTQYF. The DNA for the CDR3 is TGCACTCCCTCGGGCCGCGCAGATACGCAGTATTTT.

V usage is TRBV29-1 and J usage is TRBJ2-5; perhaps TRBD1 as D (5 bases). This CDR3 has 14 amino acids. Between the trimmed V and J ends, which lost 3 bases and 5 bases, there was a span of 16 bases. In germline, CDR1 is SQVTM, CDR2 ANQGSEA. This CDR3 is CSVEQGSVGETQYF. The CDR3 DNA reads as TGCAGCGTTGAGCAGGGAAGTGTCGGGGAGACCCAGTACTTC. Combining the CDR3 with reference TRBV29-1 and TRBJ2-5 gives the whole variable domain SAVISQKPSRDICQRGTSLTIQCQVDSQVTMMFWYRQQPGQSLTLIATANQGSEATYESGFVIDKFPISRPNLTFSTLTVSNMSPEDSSIYLCSVEQGSVGETQYFGPGTRLLVL.

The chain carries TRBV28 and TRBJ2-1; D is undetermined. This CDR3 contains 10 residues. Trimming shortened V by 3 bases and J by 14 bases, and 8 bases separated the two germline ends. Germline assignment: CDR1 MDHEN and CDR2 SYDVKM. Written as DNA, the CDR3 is TGTGCCAGCAGTTTCAATCGTAAGTTCTTC. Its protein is CASSFNRKFF.

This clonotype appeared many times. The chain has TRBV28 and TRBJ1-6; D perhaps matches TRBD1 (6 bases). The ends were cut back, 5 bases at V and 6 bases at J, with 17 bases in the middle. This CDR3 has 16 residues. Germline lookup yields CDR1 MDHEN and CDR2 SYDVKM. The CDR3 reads CASSVYGTNPNSPLHF. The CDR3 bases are TGTGCCAGCAGTGTATACGGGACAAATCCTAATTCACCCCTCCACTTT.

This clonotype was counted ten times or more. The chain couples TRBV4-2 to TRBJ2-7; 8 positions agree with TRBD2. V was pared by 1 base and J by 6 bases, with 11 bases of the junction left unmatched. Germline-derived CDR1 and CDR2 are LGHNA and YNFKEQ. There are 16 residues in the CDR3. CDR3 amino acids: CASSQGTSPFEGEQYF. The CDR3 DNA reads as TGTGCCAGCAGCCAAGGGACTAGCCCTTTCGAAGGCGAGCAGTACTTC.

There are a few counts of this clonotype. DNA of the CDR3: TGTGCCAGCAGTTCTGACAGGGGCTCTGGGGCCAACGTCCTGACTTTC. Translating it yields CASSSDRGSGANVLTF. V is TRBV6-5 and J is TRBJ2-6, with TRBD1 matching over 8 bases. Germline loops: CDR1 MNHEY, CDR2 SVGAGI. V was pared by 4 bases and J by 0 bases, with 2 bases of the junction left unmatched. The length of the CDR3 is 16 residues.

The CDR3 sequence is CASSPQPTKNEQFF. DNA for the CDR3: TGCGCCAGCAGCCCCCAGCCCACTAAAAATGAGCAGTTCTTC. This chain uses TRBV5-1 with TRBJ2-1; D is uncertain. This CDR3 spans 14 amino acids. Trimming took 4 bases from V and 7 from J, leaving 15 bases between them. Germline-derived CDR1 and CDR2 are SGHRS and YFSETQ.

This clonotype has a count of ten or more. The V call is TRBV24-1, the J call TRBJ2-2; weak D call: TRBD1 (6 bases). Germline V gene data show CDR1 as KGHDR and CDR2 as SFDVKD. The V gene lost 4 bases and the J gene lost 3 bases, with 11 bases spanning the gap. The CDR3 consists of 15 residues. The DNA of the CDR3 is TGTGCCACCAGTGACGCGGACAGAGACACCGGGGAGCTGTTTTTT. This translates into CATSDADRDTGELFF.

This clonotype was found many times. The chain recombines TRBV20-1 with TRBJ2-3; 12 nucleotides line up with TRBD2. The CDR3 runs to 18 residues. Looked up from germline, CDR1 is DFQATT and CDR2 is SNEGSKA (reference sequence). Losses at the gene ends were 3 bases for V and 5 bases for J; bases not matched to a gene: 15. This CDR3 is CSASTPSGGGLSGDTQYF. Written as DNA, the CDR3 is TGCAGTGCTAGTACGCCTAGCGGGGGGGGACTCTCGGGAGATACGCAGTATTTT.

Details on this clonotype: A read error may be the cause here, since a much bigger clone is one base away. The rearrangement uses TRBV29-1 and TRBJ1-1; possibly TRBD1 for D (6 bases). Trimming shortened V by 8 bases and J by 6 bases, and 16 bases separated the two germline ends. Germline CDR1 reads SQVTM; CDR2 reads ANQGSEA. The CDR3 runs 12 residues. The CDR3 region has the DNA TGCAGCACATTCGGGACACACGCTGAAGCTTTCTTT. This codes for CSTFGTHAEAFF.

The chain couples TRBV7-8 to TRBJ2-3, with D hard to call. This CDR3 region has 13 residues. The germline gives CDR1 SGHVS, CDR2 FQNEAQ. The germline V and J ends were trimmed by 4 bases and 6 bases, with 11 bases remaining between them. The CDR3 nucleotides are TGTGCCAGCAGCTGGGCACGAGCGGATACGCAGTATTTT. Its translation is CASSWARADTQYF.

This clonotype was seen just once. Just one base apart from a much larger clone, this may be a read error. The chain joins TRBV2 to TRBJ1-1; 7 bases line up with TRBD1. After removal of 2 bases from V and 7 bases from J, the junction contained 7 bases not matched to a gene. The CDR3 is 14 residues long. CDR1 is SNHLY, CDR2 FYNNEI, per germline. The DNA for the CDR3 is TGTGCCAGCAGTGAATTCAGGGGGGACATTGAAGCTTTCTTT. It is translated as CASSEFRGDIEAFF.

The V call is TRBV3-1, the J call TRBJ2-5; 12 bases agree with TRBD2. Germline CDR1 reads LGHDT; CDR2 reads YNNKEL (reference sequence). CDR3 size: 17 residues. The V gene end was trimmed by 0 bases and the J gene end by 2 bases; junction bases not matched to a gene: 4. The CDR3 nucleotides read TGTGCCAGCAGCCAAGAATTGACTAGCGGGGGTCAAGAGACCCAGTACTTC. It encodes CASSQELTSGGQETQYF.

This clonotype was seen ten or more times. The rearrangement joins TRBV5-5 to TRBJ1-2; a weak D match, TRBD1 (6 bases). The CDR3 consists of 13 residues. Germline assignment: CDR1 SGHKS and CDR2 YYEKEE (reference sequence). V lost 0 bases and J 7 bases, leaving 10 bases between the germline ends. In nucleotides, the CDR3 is TGTGCCAGCAGCTTGGCGGCAGGGGTTGGCTACACCTTC. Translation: CASSLAAGVGYTF.

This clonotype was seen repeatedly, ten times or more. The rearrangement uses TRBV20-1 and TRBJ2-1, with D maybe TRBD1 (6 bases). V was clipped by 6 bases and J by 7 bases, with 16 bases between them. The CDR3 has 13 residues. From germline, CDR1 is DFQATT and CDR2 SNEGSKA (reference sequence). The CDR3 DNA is TGCAGTGCCCCGGGACATGGTGGGAATGAGCAGTTCTTC. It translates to CSAPGHGGNEQFF.

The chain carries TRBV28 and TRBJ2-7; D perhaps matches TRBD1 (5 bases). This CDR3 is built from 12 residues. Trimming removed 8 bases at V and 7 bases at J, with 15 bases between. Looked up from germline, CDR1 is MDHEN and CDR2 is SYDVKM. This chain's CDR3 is CASGSGRVEQYF. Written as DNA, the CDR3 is TGTGCCAGCGGATCCGGCAGGGTGGAGCAGTACTTC.